These 18 T cell receptor beta chains originate from one sample sequenced in a study of blood T cell repertoires in COVID-19. Sequencing used immunoSEQ multiplex PCR; TCRdb keeps in-frame clones, though not all of them. The sample lists about 180,000 clones, around three quarters seen once, with about 6.5% in the top ten. Sequenced sample: peripheral blood. These receptors originate from a man in his sixties or seventies with active or convalescent COVID-19.

This clone was observed a handful of times. The gene calls are TRBV5-5 and TRBJ2-2; unclear D gene. Trimming stripped 0 bases from V and 5 bases from J, with 8 bases between. Germline CDR1 is SGHKS and CDR2 is YYEKEE (reference sequence). The CDR3 has 14 residues. The chain's CDR3 is CASSLDLRTGELFF. CDR3 nucleotide sequence: TGTGCCAGCAGCTTGGATTTGAGGACCGGGGAGCTGTTTTTT.

The chain has TRBV6-6 and TRBJ1-4; TRBD1 matches at 7 bases. The junction had 14 bases not matched to a gene; V was cut back by 5 bases and J by 5 bases. The germline V gene has CDR1 MNHNY and CDR2 SVGAGI (reference sequence). The CDR3 runs to 17 residues. The CDR3 DNA is TGTGCCAGCAGTCACACCCCCAGACAGGGTCAGAATGAAAAACTGTTTTTT. It specifies CASSHTPRQGQNEKLFF.

This clone appeared a single time. The J gene is TRBJ2-5, the V gene TRBV7-2; 8 nucleotides align to TRBD2. CDR3 size: 14 residues. In germline, CDR1 is SGHTA, CDR2 FQGNSA. Trimming cost V 4 bases and J 5 bases; bases outside gene matches: 6. DNA for the CDR3: TGTGCCAGCAGCTCCCGAAGCGGGGGCGAGACCCAGTACTTC. As protein: CASSSRSGGETQYF.

This chain uses TRBV2 with TRBJ1-5; the D is unclear. Trimming took off 7 bases at V and 4 bases at J, with 8 bases between the two ends. This CDR3 spans 12 amino acids. Looked up from germline, CDR1 is SNHLY and CDR2 is FYNNEI. The CDR3 nucleotides are TGTGCCAGCACAGAGGGTAATCAGCCCCAGCATTTT. As protein: CASTEGNQPQHF.

This rearrangement joins TRBV19 to TRBJ1-5; perhaps TRBD1 as D (6 bases). Germline CDR1 LNHDA, CDR2 SQIVND (reference sequence). This CDR3 spans 16 amino acids. V lost 4 bases and J 10 bases, leaving 23 bases between the germline ends. The CDR3 sequence is CASSKRGTSQERPQHF. DNA for the CDR3: TGTGCCAGTAGTAAAAGGGGGACCTCACAGGAACGACCCCAGCATTTT. The full variable domain, in which reference TRBV19 and TRBJ1-5 provide the parts outside the CDR3, is DGGITQSPKYLFRKEGQNVTLSCEQNLNHDAMYWYRQDPGQGLRLIYYSQIVNDFQKGDIAEGYSVSREKKESFPLTVTSAQKNPTAFYLCASSKRGTSQERPQHFGDGTRLSIL.

This clone was seen only a few times. V and J are TRBV5-4 and TRBJ1-2; the D gene is possibly TRBD1 (6 bases). Germline V CDR1 and CDR2: SGHNT, YYREEE (reference sequence). The CDR3 extends over 15 amino acids. V was shortened by 4 bases and J by 0 bases, with 13 bases between the two germline ends. Written as DNA, the CDR3 is TGTGCCAGCAGCAACCCAGGGGCCGCTAACTATGGCTACACCTTC. Residues: CASSNPGAANYGYTF. The whole variable domain, filled in from reference TRBV5-4 and TRBJ1-2, reads ETGVTQSPTHLIKTRGQQVTLRCSSQSGHNTVSWYQQALGQGPQFIFQYYREEENGRGNFPPRFSGLQFPNYSSELNVNALELDDSALYLCASSNPGAANYGYTFGSGTRLTVV.

The rearrangement uses TRBV6-2 or TRBV6-3 and TRBJ2-1; 7 bases map to TRBD1. This CDR3 is built from 19 residues. Germline CDR1 MNHEY, CDR2 SVGEGT. With 0 bases clipped from V and 0 bases from J, the junction kept 11 bases outside the gene matches. CDR3 sequence (DNA): TGTGCCAGCAGTTACTCGAGGGTTAGGGGGCCGAGCTCCTACAATGAGCAGTTCTTC. Protein: CASSYSRVRGPSSYNEQFF.

J is TRBJ1-2 and V is TRBV6-6, with unresolved D. The germline V gene encodes CDR1 MNHNY and CDR2 SVGAGI (reference sequence). CDR3 size: 13 residues. V lost 0 bases, J lost 11 bases, and 13 bases lay in between. The DNA of the CDR3 is TGTGCCAGCAGTTACTCCCGGGGAGATAGGTACACCTTC. Translating gives CASSYSRGDRYTF.

The chain links TRBV5-5 to TRBJ1-6, with 11 bases matching TRBD1. V gave up 2 bases and J gave up 10 bases; unmatched junction bases: 5. The CDR3 totals 15 residues. Germline V gene data show CDR1 as SGHKS and CDR2 as YYEKEE (reference sequence). CDR3 bases: TGTGCCAGCAGCTTCGGGACAGGGGGAGACTCACCCCTCCACTTT. Its protein is CASSFGTGGDSPLHF.

V is TRBV7-9 and J is TRBJ1-5, with a weak D call TRBD1 (5 bases). Germline CDR1 reads SEHNR; CDR2 reads FQNEAQ (reference sequence). Between the trimmed V and J ends, which lost 5 bases and 4 bases, there was a span of 9 bases. CDR3 length equals 13 residues. The CDR3 region is CASSMTENQPQHF. As DNA, the CDR3 is TGTGCCAGCAGCATGACAGAAAATCAGCCCCAGCATTTT.

This chain uses TRBV4-3 with TRBJ1-4; 10 nucleotides agree with TRBD1. V was pared by 4 bases and J by 6 bases, with 2 bases of the junction left unmatched. Germline V CDR1 and CDR2: LGHNA, YSLEER. The CDR3 runs to 14 residues. The CDR3 DNA follows: TGCGCCAGCAGCCGGGACAGGGGACATGAAAAACTGTTTTTT. Translated, it gives CASSRDRGHEKLFF.

J is TRBJ1-1 and V is TRBV7-9; D is unclear. Germline loops: CDR1 SEHNR, CDR2 FQNEAQ (reference sequence). The CDR3 spans 13 residues. Trimming removed 2 bases from V and 1 base from J, with 5 bases in between. The CDR3 coding sequence is TGTGCCAGCAGCTTACGAGCGAACACTGAAGCTTTCTTT. This translates into CASSLRANTEAFF. The variable domain in full, completed from reference TRBV7-9 and TRBJ1-1, reads DTGVSQNPRHKITKRGQNVTFRCDPISEHNRLYWYRQTLGQGPEFLTYFQNEAQLEKSRLLSDRFSAERPKGSFSTLEIQRTEQGDSAMYLCASSLRANTEAFFGQGTRLTVV.

A single count supports this clone. This chain links TRBV5-3 with TRBJ2-7; 10 nucleotides align to TRBD2. TRBV5-3 has ORF status, its function being uncertain. Trimming cost V 1 base and J 5 bases; bases outside gene matches: 9. The CDR3 consists of 16 residues. As DNA, the CDR3 is TGTGCCAGAAGCTTGAAGGGACTAGCGAAGAGAAACGAGCAGTACTTC. The encoded protein is CARSLKGLAKRNEQYF.

In this sample, this clone turned up a few times. The chain links TRBV9 to TRBJ2-7, with 12 bases identical to TRBD2. Germline assignment: CDR1 SGDLS and CDR2 YYNGEE. V lost 4 bases and J lost 6; bases outside the gene matches: 8. The CDR3 runs 15 residues. This chain's CDR3 is CASSLTSGSQGEQYF. The CDR3 nucleotides read TGTGCCAGCAGCTTGACTAGCGGGAGTCAAGGCGAGCAGTACTTC. The variable domain in full, with the rest retrieved from reference TRBV9 and TRBJ2-7, is DSGVTQTPKHLITATGQRVTLRCSPRSGDLSVYWYQQSLDQGLQFLIQYYNGEERAKGNILERFSAQQFPDLHSELNLSSLELGDSALYFCASSLTSGSQGEQYFGPGTRLTVT.

CDR3 bases: TGTGCCAGCAGCACCAGGACTAGCGGGGGAGGGAGCTCCTACAATGAGCAGTTCTTC. Translation: CASSTRTSGGGSSYNEQFF. V and J are TRBV5-4 and TRBJ2-1; 13 bases are a match to TRBD2. V gave up 4 bases and J gave up 0 bases; unmatched junction bases: 10. Germline V lookup: CDR1 SGHNT, CDR2 YYREEE (reference sequence). CDR3 length: 19 amino acids.

The V call is TRBV30, the J call TRBJ1-2; 8 bases agree with TRBD1. The CDR3 is 13 amino acids. Germline CDR1 reads GTSNPN; CDR2 reads SVGIG (reference sequence). V lost 1 base, J lost 4 bases, and 2 bases stayed unmatched. CDR3 nucleotide sequence: TGTGCCTGGAGTGGCACAGGGGGCTATGGCTACACCTTC. Translation: CAWSGTGGYGYTF.

This clone occurred once. CDR3 DNA: TGTGCCAGCAGTGATGACAGGGTGGAGACCCAGTACTTC. Amino acid sequence: CASSDDRVETQYF. The J gene is TRBJ2-5, the V gene TRBV2, with TRBD1 matching 7 bases. V lost 3 bases and J lost 5; bases outside the gene matches: 3. CDR3 length equals 13 residues. Germline CDR1 SNHLY, CDR2 FYNNEI. Looking up the rest from reference TRBV2 and TRBJ2-5 gives the full variable domain: EPEVTQTPSHQVTQMGQEVILRCVPISNHLYFYWYRQILGQKVEFLVSFYNNEISEKSEIFDDQFSVERPDGSNFTLKIRSTKLEDSAMYFCASSDDRVETQYFGPGTRLLVL.

The chain uses TRBV7-8 and TRBJ1-1, with 7 nucleotides matching TRBD1. Germline CDR1 SGHVS, CDR2 FQNEAQ. The CDR3 runs to 13 residues. The V gene end was trimmed by 5 bases and the J gene end by 4 bases; junction bases not matched to a gene: 4. The DNA for the CDR3 is TGTGCCAGCAGCCGAAGACAGGGCACTGAAGCTTTCTTT. It translates to CASSRRQGTEAFF.